This T cell receptor beta chain was captured in a study of blood T cell repertoires in COVID-19. Study-wide background: Sample material is recorded as cDNA or gDNA derived from T cells, B-cell-depleted T cells, or PBMCs.

Study processing details: Reference gene primer amplification gave estimated nucleated cell counts. Generated by immunoSEQ multiplex PCR, the TCRdb table keeps only in-frame clones and is missing some. That table gives V, J and clone size, and the DNA gave D and trimming. The sample has about 140,000 clones, roughly 88% seen once; the top ten hold roughly 10%. Germline CDR1 is SGHRS and CDR2 is YFSETQ. Germline trimming cut 4 bases from V and 6 bases from J; bases unmatched to any gene: 5. CDR3 size: 15 residues. The sequence came from a man aged 60-69 years with active or convalescent COVID-19. The genes are TRBV5-1 and TRBJ2-1, with TRBD2 matching 12 bases. Specimen: peripheral blood. CDR3 region: CASSPGLAGTNEQFF. CDR3 nucleotides: TGCGCCAGCAGCCCTGGACTAGCGGGAACCAATGAGCAGTTCTTC.